This TCR beta chain was sequenced in a study of T cell responses to AZD1222 COVID-19 vaccine. CDR1 and CDR2 (germline): ENHRY, SYGVKD. J lost 5 bases, V lost 7 bases, and 6 bases had no gene match. CDR3 length equals 14 residues. Assay used: immunoSEQ multiplex PCR; TCRdb lists only in-frame clones, some missing. The sample holds 120,000 or so clones, roughly nine tenths seen once. Sequenced here: peripheral blood, sampled on day 0 of AZD1222 vaccination. The chain uses TRBV10-3 and TRBJ2-1; 9 nucleotides agree with TRBD1. The receptor's source is an adult in good health. The CDR3: CAIKGTGSNNEQFF. As DNA, the CDR3 is TGTGCCATCAAGGGGACAGGGTCCAACAATGAGCAGTTCTTC.